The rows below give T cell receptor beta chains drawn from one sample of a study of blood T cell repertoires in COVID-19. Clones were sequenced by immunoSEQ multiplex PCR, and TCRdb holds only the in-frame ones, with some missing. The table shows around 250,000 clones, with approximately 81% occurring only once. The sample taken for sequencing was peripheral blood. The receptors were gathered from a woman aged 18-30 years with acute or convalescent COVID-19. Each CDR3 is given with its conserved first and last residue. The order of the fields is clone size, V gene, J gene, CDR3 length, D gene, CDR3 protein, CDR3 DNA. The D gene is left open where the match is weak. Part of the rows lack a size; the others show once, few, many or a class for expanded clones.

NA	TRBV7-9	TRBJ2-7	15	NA	CASSHWDSRTYEQYF	TGTGCCAGCAGCCACTGGGACTCACGAACCTACGAGCAGTACTTC
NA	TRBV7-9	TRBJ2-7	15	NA	CASSSPGGVSYEQYF	TGTGCCAGCAGCTCCCCGGGGGGCGTCTCCTACGAGCAGTACTTC
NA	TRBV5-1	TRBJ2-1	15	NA	CASSSTSDSYNEQFF	TGCGCCAGCAGCTCCACTAGTGACTCCTACAATGAGCAGTTCTTC
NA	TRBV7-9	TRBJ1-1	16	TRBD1	CASRTPTGGQETEAFF	TGTGCCAGCCGCACTCCCACAGGGGGCCAAGAGACTGAAGCTTTCTTT
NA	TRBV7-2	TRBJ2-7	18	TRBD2	CASSSRGLAGGVTYEQYF	TGTGCCAGCAGCTCCCGTGGACTAGCGGGAGGGGTCACCTACGAGCAGTACTTC
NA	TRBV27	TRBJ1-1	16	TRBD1	CASSLGQGLAQGEAFF	TGTGCCAGCAGTTTAGGACAGGGGCTTGCCCAGGGTGAAGCTTTCTTT
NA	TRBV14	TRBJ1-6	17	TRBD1	CASSQKRQGSPYSPLHF	TGTGCCAGCAGCCAAAAACGACAGGGGTCTCCCTATTCACCCCTCCACTTT
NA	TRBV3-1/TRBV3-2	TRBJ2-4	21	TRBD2	CASSQETPRLAGVRAKNIQYF	TGTGCCAGCAGCCAAGAGACCCCAAGACTAGCGGGAGTGAGGGCCAAAAACATTCAGTACTTC
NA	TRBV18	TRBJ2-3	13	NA	CASSESEGDTQYF	TGTGCCAGCTCAGAAAGCGAAGGCGATACGCAGTATTTT
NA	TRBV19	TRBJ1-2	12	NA	CASSLQGYGYTF	TGTGCCAGTAGTCTACAGGGCTATGGCTACACCTTC
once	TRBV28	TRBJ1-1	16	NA	CASSRVLGEQNTEAFF	TGTGCCAGCAGCCGAGTCCTTGGGGAGCAGAACACTGAAGCTTTCTTT
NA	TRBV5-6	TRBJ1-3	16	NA	CASSLELGASRNTIYF	TGTGCCAGCAGCTTGGAGCTAGGAGCGTCCCGAAACACCATATATTTT
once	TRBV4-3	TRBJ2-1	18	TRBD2	CASSHRLQAGGSNNEQFF	TGCGCCAGCAGCCACAGACTACAAGCGGGAGGCAGTAACAATGAGCAGTTCTTC
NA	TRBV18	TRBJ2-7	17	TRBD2	CASSPPGLAGQPYEQYF	TGTGCCAGCTCACCCCCGGGACTAGCGGGTCAACCCTACGAGCAGTACTTC